This TCR beta chain emerged from a study of CD8+ T cells in alopecia areata. Study information: Tofacitinib therapy lasting 6 to 18 months was followed by 6 months off drug.

In each case, RNA was isolated and then reverse transcribed into cDNA as the sequencing template. TCRdb keeps only in-frame clones here, not all; method: immunoSEQ multiplex PCR. The repertoire holds hundreds of thousands of clones, around 62% seen once, with 0.45% in the top ten. Researchers took lesional scalp punch biopsies and peripheral blood from people who were alopecia areata patients. With respect to this clone: What it binds is unknown.

CDR3 size: 12 residues. Trimming left V 5 bases short and J 0 bases short, with 3 bases between. CDR1 and CDR2 from the germline V gene are SGHVS and FNYEAQ. Study-level points and caveats: Clonality was higher in lesional than normal scalp, especially in alopecia totalis/universalis. Sequenced scalp T cells also include alphabeta T cells resident in normal skin.

This sequence joins TRBV7-6 and TRBJ2-3, with no clear D. The sequence came from a human donor with alopecia areata. Sample: CD4+ T cells sorted from blood, taken at week 0. CDR3 coding DNA: TGTGCCAGCAGCGGAAGCACAGATACGCAGTATTTT. It yields the protein CASSGSTDTQYF.